This T cell receptor (beta chain) was captured by sequencing in a study of CD8 T cells in ankylosing spondylitis. The CDR3 totals 15 residues. Germline values: CDR1 SGHTA, CDR2 FQGNSA. Trimming stripped 2 bases from V and 4 bases from J, with 14 bases between. This clonotype was seen ten or more times. In making TCR beta libraries, quantitative 5'-RACE with molecular barcodes was used. TCRdb reanalysed the 5' RACE reads using MiXCR and keeps one entry per CDR3 protein. The repertoire holds about 240,000 distinct CDR3 sequences, with roughly 8.6% as singletons. The chain couples TRBV7-2 to TRBJ1-2; D gene ambiguous. The TCR originated in a male donor with ankylosing spondylitis or in good health (not recorded which). Material for sequencing was blood, either unsorted or a sorted T cell fraction (not recorded which). The CDR3 protein is CASSLQDGYGYGYTF. CDR3 coding DNA: TGTGCCAGCAGCTTACAGGACGGCTACGGCTATGGCTACACCTTC.